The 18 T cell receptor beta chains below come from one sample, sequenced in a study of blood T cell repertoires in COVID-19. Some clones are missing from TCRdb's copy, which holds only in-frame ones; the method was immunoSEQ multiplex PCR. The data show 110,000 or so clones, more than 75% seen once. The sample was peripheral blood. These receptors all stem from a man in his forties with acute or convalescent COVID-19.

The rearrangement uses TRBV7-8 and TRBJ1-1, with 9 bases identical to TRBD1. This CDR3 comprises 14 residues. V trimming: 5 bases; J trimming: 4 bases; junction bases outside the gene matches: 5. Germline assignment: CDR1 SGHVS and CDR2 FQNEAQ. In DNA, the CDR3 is TGTGCCAGCAGCGCGGACAGGGGTTCCACTGAAGCTTTCTTT. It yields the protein CASSADRGSTEAFF. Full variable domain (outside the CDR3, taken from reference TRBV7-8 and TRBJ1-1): GAGVSQSPRYKVAKRGQDVALRCDPISGHVSLFWYQQALGQGPEFLTYFQNEAQLDKSGLPSDRFFAERPEGSVSTLKIQRTQQEDSAVYLCASSADRGSTEAFFGQGTRLTVV.

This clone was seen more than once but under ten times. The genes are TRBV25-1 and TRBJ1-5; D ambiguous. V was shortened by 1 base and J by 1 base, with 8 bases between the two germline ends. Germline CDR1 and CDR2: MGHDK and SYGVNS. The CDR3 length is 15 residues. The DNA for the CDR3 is TGTGCCAGCAGTGAATCGGGGAGGAGCAATCAGCCCCAGCATTTT. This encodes CASSESGRSNQPQHF.

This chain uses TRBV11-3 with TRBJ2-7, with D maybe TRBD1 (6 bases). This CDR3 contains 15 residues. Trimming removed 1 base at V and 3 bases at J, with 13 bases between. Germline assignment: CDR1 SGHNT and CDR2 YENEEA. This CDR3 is CASSLGGRDDYEQYF. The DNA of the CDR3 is TGTGCCAGCAGCTTAGGGGGGCGAGACGACTACGAGCAGTACTTC. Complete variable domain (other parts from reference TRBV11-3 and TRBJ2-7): EAGVVQSPRYKIIEKKQPVAFWCNPISGHNTLYWYLQNLGQGPELLIRYENEEAVDDSQLPKDRFSAERLKGVDSTLKIQPAELGDSAVYLCASSLGGRDDYEQYFGPGTRLTVT.

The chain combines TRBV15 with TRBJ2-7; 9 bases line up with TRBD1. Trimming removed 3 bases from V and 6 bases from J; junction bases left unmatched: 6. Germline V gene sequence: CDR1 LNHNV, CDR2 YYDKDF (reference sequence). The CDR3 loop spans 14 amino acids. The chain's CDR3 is CATSSRDRDPEQYF. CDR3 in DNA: TGTGCCACCAGCAGTAGGGACAGGGACCCCGAGCAGTACTTC.

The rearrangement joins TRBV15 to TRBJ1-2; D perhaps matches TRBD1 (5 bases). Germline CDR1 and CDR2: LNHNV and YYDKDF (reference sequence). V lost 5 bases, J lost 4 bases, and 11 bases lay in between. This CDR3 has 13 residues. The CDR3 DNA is TGTGCCACCAGCCTTGACAGAACCTATGGCTACACCTTC. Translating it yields CATSLDRTYGYTF.

DNA for the CDR3: TGTGCCGCCGGGACTAGCGGGGGCGCCTACAATGAGCAGTTCTTC. Amino acid sequence: CAAGTSGGAYNEQFF. The chain links TRBV27 to TRBJ2-1, with 14 positions matching TRBD2. The CDR3 runs 15 residues. Per germline, CDR1 MNHEY and CDR2 SMNVEV (reference sequence). V lost 11 bases to trimming and J lost 2 bases; unmatched junction nucleotides: 5.

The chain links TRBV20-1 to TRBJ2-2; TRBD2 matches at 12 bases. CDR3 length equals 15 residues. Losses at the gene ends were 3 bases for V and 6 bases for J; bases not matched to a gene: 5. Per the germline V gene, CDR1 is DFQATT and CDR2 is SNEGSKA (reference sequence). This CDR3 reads CSASKPSGGAGELFF. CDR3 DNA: TGCAGTGCTAGTAAACCTAGCGGGGGGGCCGGGGAGCTGTTTTTT.

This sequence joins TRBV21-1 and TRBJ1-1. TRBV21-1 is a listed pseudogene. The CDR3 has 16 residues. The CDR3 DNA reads TGTGCCAGCAGCAAAGGCGGTCGGGGGGTGGACACTGAAGCTTTCTTT. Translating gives CASSKGGRGVDTEAFF.

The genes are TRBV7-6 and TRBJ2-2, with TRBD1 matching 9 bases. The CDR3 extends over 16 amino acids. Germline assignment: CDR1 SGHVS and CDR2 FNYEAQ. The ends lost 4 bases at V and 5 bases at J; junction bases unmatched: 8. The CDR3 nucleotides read TGTGCCAGCAGCTCGAATGACAGGGGGTATACCGGGGAGCTGTTTTTT. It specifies CASSSNDRGYTGELFF.

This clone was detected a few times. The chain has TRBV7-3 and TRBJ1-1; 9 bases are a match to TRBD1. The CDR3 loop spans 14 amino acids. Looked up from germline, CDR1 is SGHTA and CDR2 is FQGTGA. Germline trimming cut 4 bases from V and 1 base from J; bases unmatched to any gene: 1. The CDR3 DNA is TGTGCCAGCAGCTCGGGACAGGGGAACACTGAAGCTTTCTTT. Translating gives CASSSGQGNTEAFF. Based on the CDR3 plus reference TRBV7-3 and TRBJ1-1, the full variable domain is GAGVSQTPSNKVTEKGKYVELRCDPISGHTALYWYRQSLGQGPEFLIYFQGTGAADDSGLPNDRFFAVRPEGSVSTLKIQRTERGDSAVYLCASSSGQGNTEAFFGQGTRLTVV.

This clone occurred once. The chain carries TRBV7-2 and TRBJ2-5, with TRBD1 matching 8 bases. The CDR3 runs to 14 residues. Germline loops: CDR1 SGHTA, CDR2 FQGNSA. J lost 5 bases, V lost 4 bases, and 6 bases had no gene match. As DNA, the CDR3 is TGTGCCAGCAGCTGGAGGGACAGGAGGGAGACCCAGTACTTC. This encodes CASSWRDRRETQYF. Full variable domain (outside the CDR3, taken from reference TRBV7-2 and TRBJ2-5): GAGVSQSPSNKVTEKGKDVELRCDPISGHTALYWYRQSLGQGLEFLIYFQGNSAPDKSGLPSDRFSAERTGGSVSTLTIQRTQQEDSAVYLCASSWRDRRETQYFGPGTRLLVL.

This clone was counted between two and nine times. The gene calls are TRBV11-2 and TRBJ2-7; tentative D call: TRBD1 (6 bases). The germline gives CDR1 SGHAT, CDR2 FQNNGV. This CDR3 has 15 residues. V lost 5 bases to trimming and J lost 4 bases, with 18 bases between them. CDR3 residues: CASSTPHRARYEQYF. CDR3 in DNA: TGTGCCAGCAGCACCCCGCACAGGGCTCGGTACGAGCAGTACTTC.

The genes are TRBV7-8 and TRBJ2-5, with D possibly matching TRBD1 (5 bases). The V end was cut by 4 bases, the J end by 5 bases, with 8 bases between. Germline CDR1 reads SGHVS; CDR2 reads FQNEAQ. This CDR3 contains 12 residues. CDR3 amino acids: CASSSGRETQYF. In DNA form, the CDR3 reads TGTGCCAGCAGCTCAGGGCGGGAGACCCAGTACTTC.

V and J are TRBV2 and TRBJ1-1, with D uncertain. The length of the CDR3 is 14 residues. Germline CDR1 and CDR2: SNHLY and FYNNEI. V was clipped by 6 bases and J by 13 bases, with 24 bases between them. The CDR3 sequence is CASRENRDTPEGFF. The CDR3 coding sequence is TGTGCCAGCAGGGAAAACCGAGACACCCCCGAGGGTTTCTTT. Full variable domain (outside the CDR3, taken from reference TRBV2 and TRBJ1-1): EPEVTQTPSHQVTQMGQEVILRCVPISNHLYFYWYRQILGQKVEFLVSFYNNEISEKSEIFDDQFSVERPDGSNFTLKIRSTKLEDSAMYFCASRENRDTPEGFFGQGTRLTVV.

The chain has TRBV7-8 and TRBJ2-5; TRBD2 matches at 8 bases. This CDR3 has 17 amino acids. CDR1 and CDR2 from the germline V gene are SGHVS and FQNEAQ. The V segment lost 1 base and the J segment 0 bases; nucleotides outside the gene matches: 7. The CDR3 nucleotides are TGTGCCAGCAGCTTAGTGGGGATAGCGGGGTACCAAGAGACCCAGTACTTC. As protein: CASSLVGIAGYQETQYF.

DNA of the CDR3: TGTGCCAGCACCTCAGGAGGGAGTTATGGCTACACCTTC. Encoded protein: CASTSGGSYGYTF. The chain joins TRBV12-3 or TRBV12-4 to TRBJ1-2; D ambiguous. CDR3 length: 13 amino acids. Trimming shortened V by 7 bases and J by 5 bases, and 14 bases separated the two germline ends.

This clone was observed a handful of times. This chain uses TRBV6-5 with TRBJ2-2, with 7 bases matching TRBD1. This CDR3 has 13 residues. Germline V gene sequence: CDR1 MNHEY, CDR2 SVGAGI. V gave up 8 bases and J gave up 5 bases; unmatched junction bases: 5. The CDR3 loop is CASALTGTGELFF. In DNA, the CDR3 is TGTGCCAGCGCGTTGACAGGGACCGGGGAGCTGTTTTTT.

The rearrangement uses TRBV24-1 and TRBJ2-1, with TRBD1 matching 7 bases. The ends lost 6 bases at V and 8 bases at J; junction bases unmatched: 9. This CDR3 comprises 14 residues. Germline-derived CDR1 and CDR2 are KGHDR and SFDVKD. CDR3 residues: CATSLAGGQDEQFF. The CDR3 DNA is TGTGCCACCAGTCTGGCAGGGGGTCAAGATGAGCAGTTCTTC.